What follows are 15 T cell receptor beta chains derived from one specimen sequenced in a study of T-cell memory formation after mild COVID-19. MiXCR, run by TCRdb on the 5' RACE reads, gives a single entry per CDR3 protein. The sample has 430,000 or so distinct CDR3 sequences; around a quarter are singletons. Sequencing was carried out using PBMCs or a T cell subset sorted from them (not recorded which). These receptor sequences come from an adult woman who had mild COVID-19 (a few samples of this study predate the infection). Cell type and time point are not known.

There are many counts of this clonotype. DNA for the CDR3: TGTGCCAGTCAGGGCGGGAGTAGTAATGAGCAGTTCTTC. Translating it yields CASQGGSSNEQFF. The J gene is TRBJ2-1, the V gene TRBV3-1, with 7 positions matching TRBD2. V was pared by 9 bases and J by 7 bases, with 9 bases of the junction left unmatched. Germline V gene data show CDR1 as LGHDT and CDR2 as YNNKEL (reference sequence). This CDR3 is 13 amino acids long.

This clonotype occurred a few times. V and J are TRBV21-1 and TRBJ2-5; the table's D gene call, TRBD1, was not cross checked with the DNA. TRBV21-1 is reported as a pseudogene. The CDR3 is made up of 16 amino acids. The CDR3 here is CASTQTGQGCQETQYF. The CDR3 bases are TGTGCCAGCACCCAAACGGGACAGGGATGCCAAGAGACCCAGTACTTC.

The rearrangement joins TRBV20-1 to TRBJ2-7; 7 bases agree with TRBD1. J was trimmed by 2 bases and V by 1 base; bases with no gene match: 5. The CDR3 contains 14 residues. Per germline, CDR1 DFQATT and CDR2 SNEGSKA (reference sequence). CDR3 in amino acids: CSARGPQGAYEQYF. DNA for the CDR3: TGCAGTGCTAGAGGGCCCCAGGGGGCCTACGAGCAGTACTTC.

The J gene is TRBJ2-1, the V gene TRBV10-3; D is unclear. Trimming stripped 0 bases from V and 4 bases from J, with 4 bases between. Germline V CDR1 and CDR2: ENHRY, SYGVKD. This CDR3 has 13 amino acids. The CDR3 here is CAISESWYNEQFF. CDR3 in DNA: TGTGCCATCAGTGAGTCGTGGTACAATGAGCAGTTCTTC.

This clonotype has a handful of counts. The chain is built from TRBV4-2 and TRBJ2-2; D call uncertain. This CDR3 has 15 amino acids. Trimming removed 2 bases at V and 4 bases at J, with 11 bases between. Germline assignment: CDR1 LGHNA and CDR2 YNFKEQ. The CDR3 nucleotides are TGTGCCAGCAGCCAATCGACGTCGGGCACCGGGGAGCTGTTTTTT. This codes for CASSQSTSGTGELFF.

This clonotype was observed a handful of times. V gene TRBV30 combines with J gene TRBJ2-3, with D possibly being TRBD1 (6 bases). The length of the CDR3 is 14 residues. CDR1 GTSNPN and CDR2 SVGIG come from the germline V gene (reference sequence). Deletions cut 0 bases from V and 7 bases from J, with 14 bases between. For the CDR3, the DNA is TGTGCCTGGAGTGTAACCCGAGGGGGAAATACGCAGTATTTT. This sequence encodes CAWSVTRGGNTQYF.

As for this clonotype: The junction differs from germline at one of its ends, possibly a read error. The chain is built from TRBV7-7 and TRBJ2-3; a weak D match, TRBD2 (5 bases). Germline V gene sequence: CDR1 SSHAT, CDR2 FNYEAQ (reference sequence). The CDR3 extends over 13 amino acids. This CDR3 reads CASSLAYTDTQYF. The DNA of the CDR3 is TGTGCTAGCAGCTTAGCGTACACAGATACGCAGTATTTT.

A few counts support this clonotype. The chain combines TRBV7-9 with TRBJ1-4; possibly TRBD1 for D (6 bases). Germline V CDR1 and CDR2: SEHNR, FQNEAQ (reference sequence). Trimming shortened V by 5 bases and J by 8 bases, and 15 bases separated the two germline ends. The CDR3 is 14 residues long. CDR3 amino acids: CASSRRGQGEKLFF. The DNA of the CDR3 is TGTGCCAGCAGCCGTCGGGGCCAGGGGGAAAAACTGTTTTTT. Filled out from reference TRBV7-9 and TRBJ1-4, the complete variable domain reads DTGVSQNPRHKITKRGQNVTFRCDPISEHNRLYWYRQTLGQGPEFLTYFQNEAQLEKSRLLSDRFSAERPKGSFSTLEIQRTEQGDSAMYLCASSRRGQGEKLFFGSGTQLSVL.

V gene TRBV6-6 combines with J gene TRBJ1-1; D ambiguous. The CDR3 has 14 residues. The germline V and J ends were trimmed by 0 bases and 4 bases, with 9 bases remaining between them. Germline CDR1 is MNHNY and CDR2 is SVGAGI (reference sequence). CDR3 sequence (DNA): TGTGCCAGCAGTTACTCGGCAGAAGCCACTGAAGCTTTCTTT. Translation gives CASSYSAEATEAFF.

The V call is TRBV12-3 or TRBV12-4, the J call TRBJ2-1, with TRBD1 as a possible D gene (5 bases). With 6 bases removed from V and 10 bases from J, the gap between germline ends came to 16 bases. CDR3 length equals 13 residues. CDR3 nucleotide sequence: TGTGCCAGCAGCCCCGAGGAGCCAGGGGAGCAGTTCTTC. This codes for CASSPEEPGEQFF.

Here the CDR3 DNA reads TGTGCTAGTGGTTTTAACAATGAGCAGTTCTTC. This sequence encodes CASGFNNEQFF. The chain couples TRBV12-5 to TRBJ2-1, with unresolved D. The germline V gene has CDR1 LGHNT and CDR2 FRNRAP. CDR3 length: 11 amino acids. The germline V and J ends were trimmed by 3 bases and 5 bases, with 2 bases remaining between them.

The V call is TRBV27, the J call TRBJ2-1, with a tentative D call TRBD1 (5 bases). Germline V CDR1 and CDR2: MNHEY, SMNVEV (reference sequence). This CDR3 contains 16 residues. V lost 3 bases, J lost 3 bases, and 15 bases lay in between. The chain's CDR3 is CASSLVPYTGYNEQFF. CDR3 DNA: TGTGCCAGCAGTTTGGTCCCCTACACAGGCTACAATGAGCAGTTCTTC.

This clonotype was recorded a few times. This sequence joins TRBV7-6 and TRBJ2-1; 10 bases map to TRBD2. The CDR3 is 15 residues long. In germline, CDR1 is SGHVS, CDR2 FNYEAQ. With V trimmed by 1 base and J by 7 bases, 4 bases remained unmatched. CDR3 sequence: CASSLGGTSVNEQFF. As DNA, the CDR3 is TGTGCCAGCAGCTTAGGGGGGACTAGCGTAAATGAGCAGTTCTTC.

This chain connects TRBV12-3 or TRBV12-4 to TRBJ2-5; the D gene could be TRBD1 or TRBD2 (5 bases each). V was cut by 5 bases and J by 5 bases, with 15 bases left in between. This CDR3 has 14 amino acids. The CDR3 reads CASSHGRGTETQYF. CDR3 DNA: TGTGCCAGCAGTCACGGAAGAGGGACGGAGACCCAGTACTTC.

This clonotype was counted between two and nine times. CDR3 coding DNA: TGTGCCAGCAGCCCCGGCCGCGGGGACAGGGCTAATGAAAAACTGTTTTTT. Translating gives CASSPGRGDRANEKLFF. The chain joins TRBV3-1 to TRBJ1-4; TRBD1 matches at 9 bases. With V trimmed by 4 bases and J by 3 bases, 9 bases remained unmatched. The CDR3 consists of 17 residues. Germline V gene data show CDR1 as LGHDT and CDR2 as YNNKEL (reference sequence).